A selection of T cell receptor beta chains follows, all from one sample in a study of blood T cell repertoires in COVID-19. Generated by immunoSEQ multiplex PCR, the TCRdb table keeps only in-frame clones and is missing some. The table includes just over 70,000 clones, around three quarters detected once. The sequencing sample was made of peripheral blood. These receptors all come from a woman in her seventies with acute or convalescent COVID-19. Both conserved end residues are part of each CDR3. Each record gives: J gene, D gene, V gene, clone size, CDR3 DNA, CDR3 protein. D genes are given only for firm matches. Clone size is not always given. Where it is, it says once, few, many or a class for expanded clones.

>TRBJ1-1|TRBD1|TRBV29-1|few
TGCAGCGTTGAGTGGGACAGCTATGAAGCTTTCTTT
CSVEWDSYEAFF
>TRBJ2-5|.|TRBV5-1|.
TGCGCCAGCAGCTTCGAAGAGACCCAGTACTTC
CASSFEETQYF
>TRBJ1-1|.|TRBV28|.
TGTGCCAGCAGTTTTGAGGGGAGGGGGAACACTGAAGCTTTCTTT
CASSFEGRGNTEAFF
>TRBJ2-7|TRBD1|TRBV7-9|few
TGTGCCAGCAGCCAGGGACAGGGAGAGGGTGAGCAGTACTTC
CASSQGQGEGEQYF
>TRBJ1-4|TRBD1|TRBV2|.
TGTGCCTCAAGAGGGACAGCTGGGACAAAACTGTTTTTT
CASRGTAGTKLFF
>TRBJ1-2|TRBD1|TRBV12-3/TRBV12-4|.
TGTGCCAGCAGTAACAGGGGCGACCATGGCTACACCTTC
CASSNRGDHGYTF
>TRBJ1-5|TRBD1|TRBV10-2|.
TGCGCCACCTCACCGGGACAGGGTATGGGTAGCAATCAGCCCCAGCATTTT
CATSPGQGMGSNQPQHF
>TRBJ1-5|.|TRBV6-5|.
TGTGCCAGCAGAAAGGCAGCGAGCAATCAGCCCCAGCATTTT
CASRKAASNQPQHF
>TRBJ2-5|TRBD1|TRBV25-1|few
TGTGCCAGCAGTGTTCCGACAGGGAGTGATACCCAAGAGACCCAGTACTTC
CASSVPTGSDTQETQYF
>TRBJ2-7|TRBD1|TRBV6-5|.
TGTGCCAGCAGCTTAACAGGGGTACGCCACGAGCAGTACTTC
CASSLTGVRHEQYF
>TRBJ2-2|.|TRBV12-5|.
TGTGCTAGTGGTTTTCACACCCCCGGGGAGCTGTTTTTT
CASGFHTPGELFF
>TRBJ1-1|.|TRBV6-5|.
TGTGCCAGCAGAACACAGGGGAACACTGAAGCTTTCTTT
CASRTQGNTEAFF
>TRBJ1-2|.|TRBV5-4|.
TGTGCCTCTCGACAGTTATCGAGTGGCTACACCTTC
CASRQLSSGYTF
>TRBJ2-7|TRBD2|TRBV6-5|.
TGTGCCAGCAGTTGGAAGCGGGGGGCTTCCGAGCAGTACTTC
CASSWKRGASEQYF
>TRBJ1-1|TRBD1|TRBV5-4|.
TGTGCCAGCAGTCCGGGGGCAGGGGGCAGTTTTAACACTGAAGCTTTCTTT
CASSPGAGGSFNTEAFF
>TRBJ2-7|TRBD1|TRBV7-2|.
TGTGCCAGCAGCCCGGACAGGGTATCCTACGAGCAGTACTTC
CASSPDRVSYEQYF
>TRBJ1-1|TRBD1|TRBV13|.
TGTGCCAGCAGCTCCGACAGGGCGACTACAATGGCTGAAGCTTTCTTT
CASSSDRATTMAEAFF
>TRBJ1-1|.|TRBV19|once
TGTGCCAGTACCCTATACGGGGGGCTAGGTGAAGCTTTCTTT
CASTLYGGLGEAFF
>TRBJ2-3|TRBD2|TRBV4-3|.
TGCGCCAGCAGCCAAGGACTAGCGGAGGGCACAGATACGCAGTATTTT
CASSQGLAEGTDTQYF
>TRBJ1-2|TRBD1|TRBV27|.
TGTGCCAGCAGTCCGTCTGGACAGGGGCTGCCTTACTATGGCTACACCTTC
CASSPSGQGLPYYGYTF
>TRBJ2-7|TRBD1|TRBV28|.
TGTGCCAGCAGTTTCCCTCCTCTGACAGGGGGCGCTTCCTACGAGCAATACTTC
CASSFPPLTGGASYEQYF
>TRBJ1-5|.|TRBV7-9|few
TGTGCCAGCAGCTTAGCCGGAGACAGCAATCAGCCCCAGCATTTT
CASSLAGDSNQPQHF
>TRBJ2-3|TRBD1|TRBV11-3|.
TGTGCCAGCAGCGCAGGCGACAGGGCCAGCACAGATACGCAGTATTTT
CASSAGDRASTDTQYF
>TRBJ1-1|TRBD1|TRBV5-1|.
TGCGCCAGCAGCGCAGGGGGCTCATGGAACACTGAAGCTTTCTTT
CASSAGGSWNTEAFF
>TRBJ1-3|TRBD1|TRBV11-1|.
TGTGCCAGCAGCAAAACGACAGGGTCCACCATATATTTT
CASSKTTGSTIYF
>TRBJ1-1|.|TRBV15|.
TGTGCCACCAGCAGGATCACAGGGCTTGAAGCTTTCTTT
CATSRITGLEAFF
>TRBJ2-5|TRBD1|TRBV5-6|.
TGTGCCAGCAGCCTTTACCGAGGGGGCGCTGGGGAGACCCAGTACTTC
CASSLYRGGAGETQYF
>TRBJ1-5|.|TRBV7-2|once
TGTGCCAGCAGCTTATCGGCAGGTGGCAATCAGCCCCAGCATTTT
CASSLSAGGNQPQHF
>TRBJ1-3|TRBD1|TRBV3-1/TRBV3-2|few
TGTGCCAGCAGCCCACGCGGGACAGCGAGCGGCACCATATATTTT
CASSPRGTASGTIYF
>TRBJ2-2|.|TRBV9|few
TGTGCCAGCAGCTTCACGCAGGCCCCGGCCGGGGAGCTGTTTTTT
CASSFTQAPAGELFF
>TRBJ1-2|TRBD1|TRBV29-1|few
TGCAGCGTTGAAGTCGAGACAGGGAGCTATGGCTACACCTTC
CSVEVETGSYGYTF
>TRBJ1-1|.|TRBV5-8|.
TGTGCCAGCAGCCCGATAGACAGGAACACTGAAGCTTTCTTT
CASSPIDRNTEAFF
>TRBJ1-5|.|TRBV4-2|.
TGTGCCAGCAGCCCGACAGCGGGTCAGCCCCAGCATTTT
CASSPTAGQPQHF
>TRBJ2-7|.|TRBV5-1|.
TGCGCCAGCAGCTTGGTTACTCACGAGCAGTACTTC
CASSLVTHEQYF
>TRBJ1-6|.|TRBV30|few
TGTGCCTGGAGGGACTCAGGGGAGAGGTCACCCCTCCACTTT
CAWRDSGERSPLHF
>TRBJ2-1|TRBD1|TRBV19|.
TGTGCCAGTAGCCTAACAGGGGCCGCCCAGGAGCAGTTCTTC
CASSLTGAAQEQFF
>TRBJ1-5|.|TRBV27|once
TGTGCCAGCAGTTCCACCTGGGGGCTTCAGCCCCAGCATTTT
CASSSTWGLQPQHF
>TRBJ1-1|TRBD1|TRBV9|.
TGTGCCAGCAGCCTAGGGGGCAGAACTTTCTTT
CASSLGGRTFF
>TRBJ2-5|TRBD1|TRBV5-1|.
TGCGCCAGCAGCTTGGCCTCCCGGGACAGCTTCCAAGAGACCCAGTACTTC
CASSLASRDSFQETQYF
>TRBJ2-7|.|TRBV5-1|.
TGCGCCAGCAGCCCGGGACACTCTAGCACCTACGAGCAGTACTTC
CASSPGHSSTYEQYF
>TRBJ1-1|TRBD1|TRBV24-1|.
TGTGCCACCAGGAATTCACAGGGGGAAGCTTTCTTT
CATRNSQGEAFF
>TRBJ2-3|TRBD2|TRBV9|once
TGTGCCAGCAGCGACCCTAGCGGGGCCCCCACAGATACGCAGTATTTT
CASSDPSGAPTDTQYF
>TRBJ1-2|TRBD1|TRBV9|.
TGTGCCAGCAGCCGCAGACAGGGCGACTATGGCTACACCTTC
CASSRRQGDYGYTF
>TRBJ2-2|TRBD2|TRBV10-1|medium-sized
TGCGCCAACATCATAGCTGCGGGAGCACCCGATGACAAGAACACCGGGGAGCTGTTTTTT
CANIIAAGAPDDKNTGELFF
>TRBJ2-1|.|TRBV30|.
TGTGCCTGGAGTGTACGGGTTTACAATGAGCAGTTCTTC
CAWSVRVYNEQFF
>TRBJ2-7|.|TRBV27|.
TGTGCCAGCAGCCGGACATCGGAACCACCCTACGAGCAGTACTTC
CASSRTSEPPYEQYF
>TRBJ2-7|.|TRBV6-2/TRBV6-3|.
TGTGCCAGCAGTTTCAACTACGAGCAGTACTTC
CASSFNYEQYF
>TRBJ2-7|TRBD1|TRBV7-2|.
TGTGCCAGCCTCAAGGCGCCGACAGGGGGGGACGAGCAGTACTTC
CASLKAPTGGDEQYF